The rows below give T cell receptor beta chains drawn from one sample of a study of CD8 T cells in ankylosing spondylitis. TCRdb fed the 5' RACE reads into MiXCR, producing one record per CDR3 protein. The repertoire holds fewer than 400,000 distinct CDR3 sequences, with 14% to 15% as singletons. Material: blood, either unsorted or a sorted T cell fraction (not recorded which). Receptors originate from a male donor with ankylosing spondylitis or in good health (not recorded which). Both conserved end residues are part of each CDR3. The D gene is left open where the match is weak. Clone size is stated in some rows and not others, as once, few, many or a class when expanded.

TRBD1	.	TRBV20-1	TRBJ1-1	TGCAGTGCTAGAAACGACAGGGGAAGGAACACTGAAGCTTTCTTT	CSARNDRGRNTEAFF
.	many	TRBV5-1	TRBJ2-2	TGCGCCAGCAGCCAACTGACAGTGAGCACCGGGGAGCTGTTTTTT	CASSQLTVSTGELFF
.	few	TRBV6-5	TRBJ2-2	TGTGCCAGCAGTTACTCGGACAGGAACACCGGGGAGCTGTTTTTT	CASSYSDRNTGELFF
.	medium-sized	TRBV11-2	TRBJ2-1	TGTGCCAGCAGCTCAAAGCGGAATCTATACAATGAGCAGTTCTTC	CASSSKRNLYNEQFF
TRBD2	many	TRBV12-3/TRBV12-4	TRBJ2-1	TGTGCCAGCAGTTCTGGACTAGCGGGGAATGAGCAGTTCTTC	CASSSGLAGNEQFF
TRBD1	many	TRBV29-1	TRBJ1-6	TGCAGCGTTACGACAGGGGGCTTGGATAATTCACCCCTCCACTTT	CSVTTGGLDNSPLHF
.	few	TRBV5-1	TRBJ1-1	TGCGCCAGCAGCGTGATTGGACAAAAGAACACTGAAGCTTTCTTT	CASSVIGQKNTEAFF
TRBD2	few	TRBV20-1	TRBJ2-5	TGCAGTGCTGGGGGGGTGCCGGAAGAGACCCAGTACTTC	CSAGGVPEETQYF
TRBD1	.	TRBV5-1	TRBJ2-5	TGCGCCAGCAGCTTGGCCGGACAGGAGTCAGGAGAGACCCAGTACTTC	CASSLAGQESGETQYF
TRBD1	.	TRBV20-1	TRBJ2-5	TGCAGTGCTAGGCTCGGACAGGGCGGGGAGACCCAGTACTTC	CSARLGQGGETQYF
TRBD2	few	TRBV2	TRBJ2-2	TGTGCCAGCGGGACTAGCGGGAGCCTTACCAACACCGGGGAGCTGTTTTTT	CASGTSGSLTNTGELFF
.	few	TRBV7-2	TRBJ1-1	TGTGCCAGCAGCTCCAGGGGAAGGAGAACTGAAGCTTTCTTT	CASSSRGRRTEAFF
TRBD2	.	TRBV30	TRBJ2-5	TGTGCCTGGAGGGGTAGCGGGACGACCCAGTACTTC	CAWRGSGTTQYF
.	.	TRBV12-3/TRBV12-4	TRBJ1-5	TGTGCCAGCAGTTGGGGGGGTAGCAAGGCGAATCAGCCCCAGCATTTT	CASSWGGSKANQPQHF
.	.	TRBV5-1	TRBJ2-3	TGCGCCAGCAGCTTGGCCGAGGGGGAGGGGACAGATACGCAGTATTTT	CASSLAEGEGTDTQYF
.	few	TRBV4-2	TRBJ1-6	TGTGCCAGCAGCCAACATCGACAGGATAATTCACCCCTCCACTTT	CASSQHRQDNSPLHF
TRBD2	once	TRBV23-1	TRBJ2-3	TGCGCCAGCAGTCTCCTAGCGGGAGGGCCCTCAGATACGCAGTATTTT	CASSLLAGGPSDTQYF
TRBD2	few	TRBV25-1	TRBJ2-3	TGTGCCAGCACCTCAGCGGGGGGGCGGAATACGCAGTATTTT	CASTSAGGRNTQYF
.	.	TRBV29-1	TRBJ1-2	TGCAGCGTTGGGAACAGATCCATCTATGGCTACACCTTC	CSVGNRSIYGYTF
.	.	TRBV6-1	TRBJ2-1	TGTGCCAGCAGTGTGAGTTTGTCCTCCTACAATGAGCAGTTCTTC	CASSVSLSSYNEQFF
.	few	TRBV11-1	TRBJ2-7	TGTGCCAGCAGCTTGGAAGCCGCCGGGGACGAGCAGTACTTC	CASSLEAAGDEQYF
.	few	TRBV5-1	TRBJ1-5	TGCGCCAGCAGCTTGGAGGGCGGCCGGAATCAGCCCCAGCATTTT	CASSLEGGRNQPQHF
.	few	TRBV5-1	TRBJ2-2	TGCGCCAGCAGCTTGGAGTTTATCGGGGAGCTGTTTTTT	CASSLEFIGELFF
.	.	TRBV4-2	TRBJ2-7	TGTGCCAGCAGCCTTGAGCTACAGACTTCCAACACTCCACTCTACGAGCAGTACTTC	CASSLELQTSNTPLYEQYF
.	few	TRBV18	TRBJ2-5	TGTGCCAGCTCACCCCGCAGCCAAGAGACCCAGTACTTC	CASSPRSQETQYF
.	.	TRBV11-2	TRBJ2-7	TGTGCCAGCAGCTTAGAGAGACAGCTTACCTACGAGCAGTACTTC	CASSLERQLTYEQYF
.	many	TRBV4-1	TRBJ2-2	TGCGCCAGCAGCCAGGGAGAAGTTACCGGGGAGCTGTTTTTT	CASSQGEVTGELFF
.	many	TRBV29-1	TRBJ1-1	TGCAGCGTTGGCTCGGCAGGGCTCAGGGCGAACACTGAAGCTTTCTTT	CSVGSAGLRANTEAFF
TRBD2	.	TRBV10-3	TRBJ2-4	TGTGCCATCAGTGAGTCGACTCGCGGGAGGTCGGACATTCAGTACTTC	CAISESTRGRSDIQYF
.	few	TRBV5-1	TRBJ2-5	TGCGCCAGCAGCTTGGCAGGGAGTATCGCAGGGGAGACCCAGTACTTC	CASSLAGSIAGETQYF
.	few	TRBV7-9	TRBJ2-3	TGTGCCAGCAGTGACACAGATACGCAGTATTTT	CASSDTDTQYF
.	.	TRBV5-1	TRBJ2-3	TGCGCCAGCAGCTTGGGACGGAGTTGGACAGATACGCAGTATTTT	CASSLGRSWTDTQYF
.	.	TRBV6-5	TRBJ2-1	TGTGCCAGCAGTTACGAGGGGGGGGGAAATGAGCAGTTCTTC	CASSYEGGGNEQFF
.	many	TRBV7-9	TRBJ1-5	TGTGCCAGCAGCTTAGGCAGCTCCCGTGGCACGGCTCCCCAGCATTTT	CASSLGSSRGTAPQHF
.	.	TRBV7-2	TRBJ2-5	TGTGCCAGCACCACCCCGGGGTGGGAGACCCAGTACTTC	CASTTPGWETQYF
TRBD1	few	TRBV7-6	TRBJ2-7	TGTGCCAGCAGCATAGGGACAGCAACCTACGAGCAGTACTTC	CASSIGTATYEQYF
TRBD1	few	TRBV7-9	TRBJ1-2	TGTGCCGGAAAGACAGGGAGAGATGGCTACACCTTC	CAGKTGRDGYTF
TRBD1	.	TRBV5-1	TRBJ2-3	TGCGCCAGCAGCTTGTGGGGACAGTCTGCCGCAGATACGCAGTATTTT	CASSLWGQSAADTQYF
.	.	TRBV7-9	TRBJ1-4	TGTGCCAGCAGCTTGGGCGCTTACCCCATGGGACGTGAAAAACTGTTTTTT	CASSLGAYPMGREKLFF
.	many	TRBV20-1	TRBJ1-1	TGCAGTGCCCAAGACGAGGGCCCGAACACTGAAGCTTTCTTT	CSAQDEGPNTEAFF
TRBD2	.	TRBV5-1	TRBJ2-1	TGCGCCAGCAGCCCCGTAGCGGGGGGGAACAATGAGCAGTTCTTC	CASSPVAGGNNEQFF
.	few	TRBV7-2	TRBJ2-3	TGTGCCAGCAGCTTAGGCGTACGTGGTGATACGCAGTATTTT	CASSLGVRGDTQYF
TRBD1	few	TRBV5-1	TRBJ2-5	TGCGCCAGCAGCCCAGGGACAGCTAAAGAGACCCAGTACTTC	CASSPGTAKETQYF
.	.	TRBV5-1	TRBJ2-7	TGCGCCAGCAGTAACAATGACTACGAGCAGTACTTC	CASSNNDYEQYF
.	.	TRBV15	TRBJ2-5	TGTGCCACCAGCAGTAGGGTTTGGGAGACCCAGTACTTC	CATSSRVWETQYF
.	few	TRBV6-5	TRBJ2-2	TGTGCCAGCAGTTACCCACGGACCGGGGCGGGCGGGGAGCTGTTTTTT	CASSYPRTGAGGELFF
.	few	TRBV15	TRBJ1-4	TGTGCCACCAAGCACAGCCTGAATGAAAAACTGTTTTTT	CATKHSLNEKLFF
.	many	TRBV12-3/TRBV12-4	TRBJ1-1	TGTGCCAGCAGTACCTGGGACGGGCGATCCCAGGGGGCTTTCTTT	CASSTWDGRSQGAFF
TRBD1	few	TRBV14	TRBJ1-1	TGTGCCAGCAGCCCTTGGACAGGGACGGCGGTCACTGAAGCTTTCTTT	CASSPWTGTAVTEAFF